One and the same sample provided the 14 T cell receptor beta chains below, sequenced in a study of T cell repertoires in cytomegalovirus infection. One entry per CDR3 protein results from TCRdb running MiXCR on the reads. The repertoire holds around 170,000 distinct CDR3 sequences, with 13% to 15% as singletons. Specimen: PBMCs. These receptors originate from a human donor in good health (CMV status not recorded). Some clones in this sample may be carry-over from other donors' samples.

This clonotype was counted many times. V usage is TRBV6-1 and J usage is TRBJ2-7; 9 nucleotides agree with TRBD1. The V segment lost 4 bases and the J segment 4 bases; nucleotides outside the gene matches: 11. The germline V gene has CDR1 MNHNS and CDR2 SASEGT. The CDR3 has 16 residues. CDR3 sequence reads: CASSAPRRDRAYEQYF. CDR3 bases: TGTGCCAGCAGTGCTCCCCGGCGGGACAGGGCGTACGAGCAGTACTTC.

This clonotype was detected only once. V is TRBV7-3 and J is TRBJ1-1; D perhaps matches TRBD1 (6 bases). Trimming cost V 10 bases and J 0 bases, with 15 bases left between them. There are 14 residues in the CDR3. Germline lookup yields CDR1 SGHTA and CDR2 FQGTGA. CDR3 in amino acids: CAISPGQMNTEAFF. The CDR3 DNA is TGTGCCATTTCCCCCGGACAGATGAACACTGAAGCTTTCTTT.

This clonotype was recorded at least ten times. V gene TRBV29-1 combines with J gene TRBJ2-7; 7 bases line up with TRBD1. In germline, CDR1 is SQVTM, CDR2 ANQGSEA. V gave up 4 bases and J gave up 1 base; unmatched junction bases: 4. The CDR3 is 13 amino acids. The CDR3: CSVGGTESYEQYF. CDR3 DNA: TGCAGCGTTGGGGGGACAGAGTCCTACGAGCAGTACTTC.

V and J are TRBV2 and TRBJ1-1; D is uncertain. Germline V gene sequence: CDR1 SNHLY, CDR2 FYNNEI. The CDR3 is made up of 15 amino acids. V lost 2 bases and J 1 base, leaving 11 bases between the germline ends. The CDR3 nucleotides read TGTGCCAGCAGTGAAAGGAGTAGGAAGAACACTGAAGCTTTCTTT. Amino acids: CASSERSRKNTEAFF.

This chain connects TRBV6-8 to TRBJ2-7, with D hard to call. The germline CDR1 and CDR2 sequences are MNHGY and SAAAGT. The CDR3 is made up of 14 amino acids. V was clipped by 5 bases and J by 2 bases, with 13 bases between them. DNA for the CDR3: TGTGCCAGCAGTCCCCTCCCTGCGACCTACGAGCAGTACTTC. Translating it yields CASSPLPATYEQYF.

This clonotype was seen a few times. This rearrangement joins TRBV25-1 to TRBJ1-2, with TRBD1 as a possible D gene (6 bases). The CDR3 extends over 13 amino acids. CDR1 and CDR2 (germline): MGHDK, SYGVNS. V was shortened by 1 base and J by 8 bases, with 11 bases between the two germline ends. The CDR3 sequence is CASSESGQRGYTF. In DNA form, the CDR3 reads TGTGCCAGCAGTGAATCCGGACAGAGAGGCTACACCTTC.

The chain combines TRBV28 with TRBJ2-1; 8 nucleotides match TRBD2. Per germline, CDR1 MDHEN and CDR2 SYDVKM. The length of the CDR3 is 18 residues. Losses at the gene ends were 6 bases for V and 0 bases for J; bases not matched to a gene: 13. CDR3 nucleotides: TGTGCCAGCAGAAATATCCGGCTAGCGGGTTCCTCCTACAATGAGCAGTTCTTC. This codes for CASRNIRLAGSSYNEQFF.

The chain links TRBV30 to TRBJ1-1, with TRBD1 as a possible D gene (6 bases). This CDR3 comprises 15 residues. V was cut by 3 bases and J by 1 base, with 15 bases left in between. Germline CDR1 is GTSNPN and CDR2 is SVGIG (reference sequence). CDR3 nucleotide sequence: TGTGCCTGGAGCCCCACTGGGACAAAGAACACTGAAGCTTTCTTT. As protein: CAWSPTGTKNTEAFF.

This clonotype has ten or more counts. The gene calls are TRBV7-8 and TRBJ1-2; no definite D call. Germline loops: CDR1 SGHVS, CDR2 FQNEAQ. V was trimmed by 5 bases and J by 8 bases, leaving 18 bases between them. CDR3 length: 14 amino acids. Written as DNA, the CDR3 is TGTGCCAGCAGCCCAAATAGTCCCGTAGGCGGCTACACCTTC. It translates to CASSPNSPVGGYTF.

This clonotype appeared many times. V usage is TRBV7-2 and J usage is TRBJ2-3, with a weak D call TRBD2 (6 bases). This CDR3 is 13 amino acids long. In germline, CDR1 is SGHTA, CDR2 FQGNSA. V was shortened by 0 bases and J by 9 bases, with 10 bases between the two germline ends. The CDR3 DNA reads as TGTGCCAGCAGCTTAGCCGCGCGGGGAACGCAGTATTTT. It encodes CASSLAARGTQYF. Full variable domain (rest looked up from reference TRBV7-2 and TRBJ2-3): GAGVSQSPSNKVTEKGKDVELRCDPISGHTALYWYRQSLGQGLEFLIYFQGNSAPDKSGLPSDRFSAERTGGSVSTLTIQRTQQEDSAVYLCASSLAARGTQYFGPGTRLTVL.

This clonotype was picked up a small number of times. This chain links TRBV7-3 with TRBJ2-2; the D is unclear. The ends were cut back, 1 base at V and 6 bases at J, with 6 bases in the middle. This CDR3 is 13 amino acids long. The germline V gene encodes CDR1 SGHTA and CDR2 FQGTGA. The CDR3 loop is CASSLNSAGELFF. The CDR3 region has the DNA TGTGCCAGCAGCTTAAATTCCGCCGGGGAGCTGTTTTTT.

CDR3 bases: TGTGCCAGCAGTGAAGGGGGGTATCAGCCCCAGCATTTT. Amino acid sequence: CASSEGGYQPQHF. The chain employs TRBV6-1 and TRBJ1-5; a possible D gene is TRBD1 (5 bases). The CDR3 sequence is 13 residues long. Trimming left V 1 base short and J 5 bases short, with 6 bases between. The V gene's germline CDR1 is MNHNS and CDR2 SASEGT.

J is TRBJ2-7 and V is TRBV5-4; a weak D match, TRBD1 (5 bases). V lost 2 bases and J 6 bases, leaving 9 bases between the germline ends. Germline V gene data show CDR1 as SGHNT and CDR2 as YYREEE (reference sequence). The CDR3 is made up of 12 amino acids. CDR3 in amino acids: CASSFFGAEQYF. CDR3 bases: TGTGCCAGCAGCTTTTTTGGGGCCGAGCAGTACTTC.

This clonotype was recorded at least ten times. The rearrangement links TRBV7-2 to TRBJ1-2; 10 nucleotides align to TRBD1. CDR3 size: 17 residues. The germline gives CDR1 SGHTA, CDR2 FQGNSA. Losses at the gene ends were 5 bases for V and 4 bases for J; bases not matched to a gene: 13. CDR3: CASSPRQGAQGAYGYTF. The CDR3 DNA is TGTGCCAGCAGCCCAAGACAGGGGGCGCAGGGGGCCTATGGCTACACCTTC.